This TCR beta chain was sequenced during a study of read filtering for tumor transcriptome and immune sequencing. Study background: Revised staging placed eight or nine patients in R-ISS I, some 17 in II, more than 5 in III. Whole-transcriptome libraries were prepared after DNase treatment. Study-wide results and caveats: Approximately 82% of IR-seq clonotypes had one read, totaling around 3.3% of reads; RNA-seq: roughly 76% and 46%. The CD138-negative fraction was mixed bone marrow immune cells, not pure T cells.

Molecular barcoded adaptors covering alpha/delta and beta/gamma chains were used on around 400 ng RNA. TCRdb passed the reads through MiXCR, listing each CDR3 protein once. The repertoire holds 130,000 or so distinct CDR3 sequences, with approximately 13% as singletons. About this clonotype: The antigen is undetermined.

This CDR3 has 13 amino acids. The germline CDR1 and CDR2 sequences are KGHDR and SFDVKD. Trimming stripped 4 bases from V and 5 bases from J, with 8 bases between. This receptor was obtained from a donor over 35 with multiple myeloma. Sample: a population of CD138-negative cells sorted from bone marrow. The chain carries TRBV24-1 and TRBJ2-1, with D possibly TRBD1 on 5 matching bases. CDR3 sequence (DNA): TGTGCCACCAGTGACAGGGCCAACAATGAGCAGTTCTTC. As protein: CATSDRANNEQFF.